Each of the 10 T cell receptor beta chains below was sequenced from the same sample in a study of response to subunit inactivated influenza vaccine. TCRdb re-called the RT-PCR reads with MiXCR, one entry per CDR3 protein. The sample lists hundreds of thousands of distinct CDR3 sequences; more than 15% were seen once. The specimen comprised CD4+ T cells sorted from PBMCs, sampled around 25 months after vaccination. These receptors were collected from a man between 50 and 75 years old who received an inactivated influenza vaccine.

This clonotype has ten or more counts. The genes are TRBV12-3 or TRBV12-4 and TRBJ2-1; D ambiguous. V lost 7 bases, J lost 0 bases, and 16 bases lay in between. There are 16 residues in the CDR3. CDR3 amino acids: CASTPRSGRSYNEQFF. Here the CDR3 DNA reads TGTGCCAGCACCCCAAGGTCTGGCCGCTCCTACAATGAGCAGTTCTTC.

The chain joins TRBV6-2 or TRBV6-3 to TRBJ2-3, with D perhaps TRBD2 (6 bases). The germline gives CDR1 MNHEY, CDR2 SVGEGT. V lost 10 bases and J 0 bases, leaving 17 bases between the germline ends. The CDR3 runs 15 residues. The CDR3 bases are TGTGCCACCCTTACCCCGGCGGGAAGCACAGATACGCAGTATTTT. Translating gives CATLTPAGSTDTQYF.

The genes are TRBV9 and TRBJ2-3; 13 bases align to TRBD2. With V trimmed by 3 bases and J by 5 bases, 6 bases remained unmatched. The CDR3 sequence is 16 residues long. Looked up from germline, CDR1 is SGDLS and CDR2 is YYNGEE. The CDR3 DNA follows: TGTGCCAGCAGCGCCCGACTAGCGGGAGGACAAGATACGCAGTATTTT. This sequence encodes CASSARLAGGQDTQYF.

The genes are TRBV4-1 and TRBJ2-5, with a tentative D call TRBD1 (6 bases). The germline V and J ends were trimmed by 2 bases and 4 bases, with 8 bases remaining between them. Germline CDR1 MGHRA, CDR2 YSYEKL. The CDR3 runs to 13 residues. The CDR3 DNA sequence: TGCGCCAGCAGCCAACAGGACAGAGAGACCCAGTACTTC. Translated, it gives CASSQQDRETQYF.

The table lists this clonotype with a few counts. The chain links TRBV4-3 to TRBJ1-1; 7 nucleotides align to TRBD1. The CDR3 runs to 13 residues. From germline, CDR1 is LGHNA and CDR2 YSLEER. V shed 4 bases, J shed 8 bases, and the junction held 7 bases outside the gene matches. The CDR3 bases are TGCGCCAGCAGCCGAGGACGGGGACAGGAAGCTTTCTTT. Amino acid sequence: CASSRGRGQEAFF.

In this sample, this clonotype turned up many times. This chain connects TRBV28 to TRBJ2-7, with D unclear. The germline V gene encodes CDR1 MDHEN and CDR2 SYDVKM. The CDR3 length is 15 residues. V was cut by 7 bases and J by 7 bases, with 23 bases left in between. The CDR3 DNA is TGTGCCAGCAAGGGCCTGACCACGGTTCTAAGGGAGCAGTACTTC. It specifies CASKGLTTVLREQYF.

This clonotype was seen a handful of times. The chain is built from TRBV5-5 and TRBJ2-2, with D unresolved. The CDR3 sequence is 14 residues long. Germline V gene data show CDR1 as SGHKS and CDR2 as YYEKEE (reference sequence). The ends were cut back, 0 bases at V and 6 bases at J, with 9 bases in the middle. The DNA for the CDR3 is TGTGCCAGCAGCTTGGGTTTGCATTCCGGGGAGCTGTTTTTT. This sequence encodes CASSLGLHSGELFF.

This clonotype was found a few times. The rearrangement joins TRBV20-1 to TRBJ2-1; tentative D call: TRBD2 (6 bases). Germline CDR1 DFQATT, CDR2 SNEGSKA (reference sequence). V lost 2 bases and J 3 bases, leaving 14 bases between the germline ends. The CDR3 is 15 residues long. The CDR3 nucleotides read TGCAGTGCTAGACGAGGACCGGACTACTACAATGAGCAGTTCTTC. It encodes CSARRGPDYYNEQFF.

This clonotype came up a few times. The chain combines TRBV28 with TRBJ1-2, with 12 nucleotides matching TRBD1. V lost 5 bases to trimming and J lost 4 bases; unmatched junction nucleotides: 8. The CDR3 sequence is 16 residues long. Germline V gene lookup returns CDR1 MDHEN and CDR2 SYDVKM. CDR3 sequence reads: CASSKSGTGGFYGYTF. The CDR3 nucleotides read TGTGCCAGCAGTAAATCCGGGACAGGGGGCTTCTATGGCTACACCTTC.

This clonotype was recorded many times. This chain links TRBV6-5 with TRBJ2-2, with D unresolved. Per the germline V gene, CDR1 is MNHEY and CDR2 is SVGAGI. The CDR3 extends over 12 amino acids. The ends were cut back, 6 bases at V and 1 base at J, with 3 bases in the middle. The CDR3 nucleotides are TGTGCCAGCAGGCGGAACACCGGGGAGCTGTTTTTT. Translating it yields CASRRNTGELFF.